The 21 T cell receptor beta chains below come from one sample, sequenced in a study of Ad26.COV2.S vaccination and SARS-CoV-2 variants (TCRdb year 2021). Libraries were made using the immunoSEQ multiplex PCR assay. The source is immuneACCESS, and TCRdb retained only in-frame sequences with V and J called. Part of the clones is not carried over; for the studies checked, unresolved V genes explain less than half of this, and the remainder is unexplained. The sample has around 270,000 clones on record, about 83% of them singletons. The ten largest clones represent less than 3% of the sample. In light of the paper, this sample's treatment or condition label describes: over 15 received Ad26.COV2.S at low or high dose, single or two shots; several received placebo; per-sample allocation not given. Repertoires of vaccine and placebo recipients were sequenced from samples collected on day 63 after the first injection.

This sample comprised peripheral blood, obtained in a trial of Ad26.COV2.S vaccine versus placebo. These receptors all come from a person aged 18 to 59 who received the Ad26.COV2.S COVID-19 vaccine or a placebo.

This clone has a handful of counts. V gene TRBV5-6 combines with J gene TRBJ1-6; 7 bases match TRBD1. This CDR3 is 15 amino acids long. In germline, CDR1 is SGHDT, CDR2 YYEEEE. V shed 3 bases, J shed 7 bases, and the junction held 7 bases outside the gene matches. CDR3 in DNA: TGTGCCAGCAGCTGGGGACAGAGATTAAATTCACCCCTCCACTTT. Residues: CASSWGQRLNSPLHF.

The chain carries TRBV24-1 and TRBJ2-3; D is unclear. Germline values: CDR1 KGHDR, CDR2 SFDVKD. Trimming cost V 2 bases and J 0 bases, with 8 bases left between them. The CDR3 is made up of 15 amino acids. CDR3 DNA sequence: TGTGCCACCAGTGATTCGGAGACTAGCACAGATACGCAGTATTTT. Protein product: CATSDSETSTDTQYF.

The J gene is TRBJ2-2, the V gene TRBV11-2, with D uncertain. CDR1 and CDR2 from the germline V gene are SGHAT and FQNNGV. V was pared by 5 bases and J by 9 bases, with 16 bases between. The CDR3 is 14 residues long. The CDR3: CASSRAVGSRELFF. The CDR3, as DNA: TGTGCCAGCAGCCGGGCCGTAGGTTCAAGGGAGCTGTTTTTT. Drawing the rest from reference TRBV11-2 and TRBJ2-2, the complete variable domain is EAGVAQSPRYKIIEKRQSVAFWCNPISGHATLYWYQQILGQGPKLLIQFQNNGVVDDSQLPKDRFSAERLKGVDSTLKIQPAKLEDSAVYLCASSRAVGSRELFFGEGSRLTVL.

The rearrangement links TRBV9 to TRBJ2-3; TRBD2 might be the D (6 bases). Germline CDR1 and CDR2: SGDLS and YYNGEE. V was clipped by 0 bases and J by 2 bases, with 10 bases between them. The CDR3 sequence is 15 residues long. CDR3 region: CASSVGRENTDTQYF. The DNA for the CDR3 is TGTGCCAGCAGCGTAGGGCGGGAAAACACAGATACGCAGTATTTT.

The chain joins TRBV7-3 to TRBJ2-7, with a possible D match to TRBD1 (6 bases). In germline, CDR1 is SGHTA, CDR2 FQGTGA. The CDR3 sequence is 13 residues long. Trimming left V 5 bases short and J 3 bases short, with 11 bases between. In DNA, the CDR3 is TGTGCCAGCAGCCCCGGACAGCGCTACGAGCAGTACTTC. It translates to CASSPGQRYEQYF.

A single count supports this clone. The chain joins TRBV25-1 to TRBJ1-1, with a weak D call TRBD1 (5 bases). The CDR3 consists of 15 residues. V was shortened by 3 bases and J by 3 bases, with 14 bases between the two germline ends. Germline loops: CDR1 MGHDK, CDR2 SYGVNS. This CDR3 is CASSDPMDIDTEAFF. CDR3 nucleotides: TGTGCCAGCAGTGACCCCATGGACATAGACACTGAAGCTTTCTTT.

The CDR3 sequence: CASSPDPGPTYEQYV. The CDR3 nucleotides are TGTGCCAGCAGCCCCGATCCCGGTCCTACCTACGAGCAGTACGTC. The V and J genes are TRBV11-2 and TRBJ2-7; D gene uncertain. This CDR3 is built from 15 residues. Trimming pared 5 bases from V and 2 bases from J, leaving 16 bases between. Germline CDR1 and CDR2: SGHAT and FQNNGV.

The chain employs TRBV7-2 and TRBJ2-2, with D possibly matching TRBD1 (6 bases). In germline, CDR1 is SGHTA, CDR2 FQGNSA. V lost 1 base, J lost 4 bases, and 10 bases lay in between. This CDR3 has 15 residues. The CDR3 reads CASSLGGPGTGELFF. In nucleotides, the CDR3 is TGTGCCAGCAGCTTAGGGGGGCCCGGCACCGGGGAGCTGTTTTTT.

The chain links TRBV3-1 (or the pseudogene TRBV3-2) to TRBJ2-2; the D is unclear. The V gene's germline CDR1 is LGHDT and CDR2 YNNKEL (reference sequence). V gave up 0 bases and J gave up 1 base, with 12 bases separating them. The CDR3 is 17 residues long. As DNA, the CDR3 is TGTGCCAGCAGCCAAGATAAGGGCCACAAGAACACCGGGGAGCTGTTTTTT. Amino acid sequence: CASSQDKGHKNTGELFF.

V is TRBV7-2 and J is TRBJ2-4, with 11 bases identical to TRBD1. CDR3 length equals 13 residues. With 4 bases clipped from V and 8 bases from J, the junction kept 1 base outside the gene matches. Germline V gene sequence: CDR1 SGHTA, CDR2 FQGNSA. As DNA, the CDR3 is TGTGCCAGCAGCTCGGGACAGGGGGACATTCAGTACTTC. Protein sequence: CASSSGQGDIQYF.

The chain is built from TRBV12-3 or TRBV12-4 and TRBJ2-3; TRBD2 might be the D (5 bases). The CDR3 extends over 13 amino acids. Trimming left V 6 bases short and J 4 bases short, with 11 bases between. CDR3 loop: CASSPAGPDTQYF. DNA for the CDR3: TGTGCCAGCAGCCCCGCGGGCCCAGATACGCAGTATTTT.

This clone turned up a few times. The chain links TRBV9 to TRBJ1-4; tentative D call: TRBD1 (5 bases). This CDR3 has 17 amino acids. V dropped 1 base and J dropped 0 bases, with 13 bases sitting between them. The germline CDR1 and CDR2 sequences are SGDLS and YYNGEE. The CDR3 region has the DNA TGTGCCAGCAGCGTATTGGGGGACTTTGCAACTAATGAAAAACTGTTTTTT. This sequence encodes CASSVLGDFATNEKLFF.

The CDR3 is CASSHDYGTGSYEQYF. The CDR3 bases are TGTGCCAGCAGCCACGACTACGGGACGGGCTCCTACGAGCAGTACTTC. The chain employs TRBV7-8 and TRBJ2-7, with D tentatively TRBD1 or TRBD2 (5 bases each). V was clipped by 5 bases and J by 0 bases, with 17 bases between them. This CDR3 region has 16 residues. CDR1 is SGHVS and CDR2 is FQNEAQ in the germline V gene.

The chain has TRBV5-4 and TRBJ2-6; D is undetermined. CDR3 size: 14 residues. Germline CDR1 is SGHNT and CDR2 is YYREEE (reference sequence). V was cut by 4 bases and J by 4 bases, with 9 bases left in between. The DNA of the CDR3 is TGTGCCAGCAGCCTGAGCTGGGGGGCCAACGTCCTGACTTTC. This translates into CASSLSWGANVLTF. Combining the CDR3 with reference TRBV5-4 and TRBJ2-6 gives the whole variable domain ETGVTQSPTHLIKTRGQQVTLRCSSQSGHNTVSWYQQALGQGPQFIFQYYREEENGRGNFPPRFSGLQFPNYSSELNVNALELDDSALYLCASSLSWGANVLTFGAGSRLTVL.

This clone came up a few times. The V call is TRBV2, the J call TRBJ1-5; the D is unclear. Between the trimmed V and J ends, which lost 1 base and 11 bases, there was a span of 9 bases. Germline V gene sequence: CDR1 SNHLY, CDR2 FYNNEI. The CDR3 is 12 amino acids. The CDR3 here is CASSEGPGTQHF. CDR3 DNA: TGTGCCAGCAGTGAAGGCCCGGGGACCCAGCATTTT.

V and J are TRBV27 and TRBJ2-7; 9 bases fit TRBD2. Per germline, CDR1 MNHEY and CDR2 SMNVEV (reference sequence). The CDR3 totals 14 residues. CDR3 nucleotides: TGTGCCAGCAGTATATCGGGACTAGCCGACGAGCAGTACGTC. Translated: CASSISGLADEQYV.

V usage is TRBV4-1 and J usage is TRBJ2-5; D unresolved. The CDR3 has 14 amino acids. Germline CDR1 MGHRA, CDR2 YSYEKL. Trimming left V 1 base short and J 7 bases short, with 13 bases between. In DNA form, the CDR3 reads TGCGCCAGCAGCCAAGGTACCCCGTGGGGGACCCAGTACTTC. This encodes CASSQGTPWGTQYF.

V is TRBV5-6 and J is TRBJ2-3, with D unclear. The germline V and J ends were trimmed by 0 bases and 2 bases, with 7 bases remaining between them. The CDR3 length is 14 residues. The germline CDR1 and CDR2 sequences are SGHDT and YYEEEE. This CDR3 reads CASSLDGSTDTQYF. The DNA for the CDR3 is TGTGCCAGCAGCTTGGACGGTTCCACAGATACGCAGTATTTT. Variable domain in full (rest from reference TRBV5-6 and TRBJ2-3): DAGVTQSPTHLIKTRGQQVTLRCSPKSGHDTVSWYQQALGQGPQFIFQYYEEEERQRGNFPDRFSGHQFPNYSSELNVNALLLGDSALYLCASSLDGSTDTQYFGPGTRLTVL.

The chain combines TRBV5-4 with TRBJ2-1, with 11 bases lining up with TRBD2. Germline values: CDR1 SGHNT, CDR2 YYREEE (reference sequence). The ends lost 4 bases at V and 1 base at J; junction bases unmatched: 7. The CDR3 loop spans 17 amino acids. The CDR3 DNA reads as TGTGCCAGCAGCCCGACTAGCGGGACTATTTCCTACAATGAGCAGTTCTTC. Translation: CASSPTSGTISYNEQFF. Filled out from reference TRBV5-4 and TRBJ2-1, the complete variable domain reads ETGVTQSPTHLIKTRGQQVTLRCSSQSGHNTVSWYQQALGQGPQFIFQYYREEENGRGNFPPRFSGLQFPNYSSELNVNALELDDSALYLCASSPTSGTISYNEQFFGPGTRLTVL.

The CDR3: CASTVAGVQETQYF. In nucleotides, the CDR3 is TGCGCCAGCACTGTAGCGGGAGTACAAGAGACCCAGTACTTC. The rearrangement links TRBV5-1 to TRBJ2-5; 9 positions agree with TRBD2. This CDR3 is 14 amino acids long. The V segment lost 6 bases and the J segment 2 bases; nucleotides outside the gene matches: 5. Germline V gene data show CDR1 as SGHRS and CDR2 as YFSETQ. The variable domain in full, completed from reference TRBV5-1 and TRBJ2-5, reads KAGVTQTPRYLIKTRGQQVTLSCSPISGHRSVSWYQQTPGQGLQFLFEYFSETQRNKGNFPGRFSGRQFSNSRSEMNVSTLELGDSALYLCASTVAGVQETQYFGPGTRLLVL.

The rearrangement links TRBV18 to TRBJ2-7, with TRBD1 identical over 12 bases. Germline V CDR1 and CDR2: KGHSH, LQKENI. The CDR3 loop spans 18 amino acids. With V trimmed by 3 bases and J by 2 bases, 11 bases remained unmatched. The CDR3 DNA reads TGTGCCAGCTCACCGCTCAACTCCGGGACAGGGGGCGCCTACGAGCAGTACTTC. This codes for CASSPLNSGTGGAYEQYF.